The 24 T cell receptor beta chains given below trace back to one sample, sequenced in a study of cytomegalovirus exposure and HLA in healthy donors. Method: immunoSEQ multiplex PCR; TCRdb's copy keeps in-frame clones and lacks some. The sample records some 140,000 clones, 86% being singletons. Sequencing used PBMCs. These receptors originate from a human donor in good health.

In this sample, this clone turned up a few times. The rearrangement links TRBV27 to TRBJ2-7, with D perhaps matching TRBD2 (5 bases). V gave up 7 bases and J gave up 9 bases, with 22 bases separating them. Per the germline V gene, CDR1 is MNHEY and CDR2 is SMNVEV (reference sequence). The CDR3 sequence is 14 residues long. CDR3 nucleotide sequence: TGTGCCAGCACGGACTTACAAACGACGGTTAGGCAGTACTTC. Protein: CASTDLQTTVRQYF.

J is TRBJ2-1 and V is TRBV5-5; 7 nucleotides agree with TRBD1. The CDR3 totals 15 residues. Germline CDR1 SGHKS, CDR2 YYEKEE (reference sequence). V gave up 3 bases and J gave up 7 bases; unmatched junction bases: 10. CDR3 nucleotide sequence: TGTGCCAGCAGCTCATCCTCGACAGGGTGGAATGAGCAGTTCTTC. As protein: CASSSSSTGWNEQFF. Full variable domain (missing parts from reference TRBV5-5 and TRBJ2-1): DAGVTQSPTHLIKTRGQQVTLRCSPISGHKSVSWYQQVLGQGPQFIFQYYEKEERGRGNFPDRFSARQFPNYSSELNVNALLLGDSALYLCASSSSSTGWNEQFFGPGTRLTVL.

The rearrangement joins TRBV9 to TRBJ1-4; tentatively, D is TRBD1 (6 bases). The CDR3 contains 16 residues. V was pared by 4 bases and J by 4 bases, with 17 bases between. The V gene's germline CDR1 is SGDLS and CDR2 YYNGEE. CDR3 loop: CASSPGQWMNNEKLFF. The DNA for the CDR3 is TGTGCCAGCAGCCCTGGACAGTGGATGAATAATGAAAAACTGTTTTTT.

The CDR3 coding sequence is TGCGCCAGCAGCCAAGTGAGGGACTACGAGCAGTACTTC. Amino acid sequence: CASSQVRDYEQYF. This rearrangement joins TRBV4-1 to TRBJ2-7; perhaps TRBD2 as D (5 bases). V lost 1 base to trimming and J lost 3 bases, with 7 bases between them. The CDR3 contains 13 residues. Germline V gene lookup returns CDR1 MGHRA and CDR2 YSYEKL.

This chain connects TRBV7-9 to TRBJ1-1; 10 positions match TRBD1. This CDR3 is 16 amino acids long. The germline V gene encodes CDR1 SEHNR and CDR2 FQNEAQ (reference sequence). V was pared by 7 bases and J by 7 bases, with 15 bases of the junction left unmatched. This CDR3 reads CASTNNGGQGNSEAFF. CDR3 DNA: TGTGCCAGCACCAACAACGGGGGACAGGGGAATAGTGAAGCTTTCTTT.

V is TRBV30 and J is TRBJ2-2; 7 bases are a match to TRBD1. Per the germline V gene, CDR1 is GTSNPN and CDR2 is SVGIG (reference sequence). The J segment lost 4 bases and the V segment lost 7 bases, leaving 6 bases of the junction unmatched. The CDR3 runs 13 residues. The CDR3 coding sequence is TGTGCCTCTGACAGGGCAGGCACCGGGGAGCTGTTTTTT. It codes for CASDRAGTGELFF. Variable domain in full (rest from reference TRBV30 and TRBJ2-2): SQTIHQWPATLVQPVGSPLSLECTVEGTSNPNLYWYRQAAGRGLQLLFYSVGIGQISSEVPQNLSASRPQDRQFILSSKKLLLSDSGFYLCASDRAGTGELFFGEGSRLTVL.

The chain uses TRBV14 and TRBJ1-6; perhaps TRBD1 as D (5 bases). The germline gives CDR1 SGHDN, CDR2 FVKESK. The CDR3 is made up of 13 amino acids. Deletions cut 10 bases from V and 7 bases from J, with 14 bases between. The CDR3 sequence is CATAAGTNSPLHF. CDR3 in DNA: TGTGCCACCGCGGCGGGGACCAATTCACCCCTCCACTTT.

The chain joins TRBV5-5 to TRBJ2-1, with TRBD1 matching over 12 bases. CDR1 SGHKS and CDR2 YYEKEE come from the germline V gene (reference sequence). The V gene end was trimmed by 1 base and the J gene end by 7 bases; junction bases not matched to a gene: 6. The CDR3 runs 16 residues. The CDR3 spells CASSLLGQGAGNEQFF. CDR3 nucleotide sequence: TGTGCCAGCAGCTTGTTGGGACAGGGGGCCGGGAATGAGCAGTTCTTC.

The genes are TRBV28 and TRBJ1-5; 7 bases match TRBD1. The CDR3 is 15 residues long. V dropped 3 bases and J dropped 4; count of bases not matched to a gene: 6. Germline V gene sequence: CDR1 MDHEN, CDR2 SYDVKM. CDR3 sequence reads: CASSFGGGGNQPQHF. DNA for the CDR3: TGTGCCAGCAGTTTCGGAGGGGGCGGAAATCAGCCCCAGCATTTT. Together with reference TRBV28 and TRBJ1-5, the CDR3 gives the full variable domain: DVKVTQSSRYLVKRTGEKVFLECVQDMDHENMFWYRQDPGLGLRLIYFSYDVKMKEKGDIPEGYSVSREKKERFSLILESASTNQTSMYLCASSFGGGGNQPQHFGDGTRLSIL.

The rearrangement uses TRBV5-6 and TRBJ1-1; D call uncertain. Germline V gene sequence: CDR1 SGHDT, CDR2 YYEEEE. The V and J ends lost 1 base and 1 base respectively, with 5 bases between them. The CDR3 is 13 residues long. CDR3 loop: CASSLMANTEAFF. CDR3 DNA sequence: TGTGCCAGCAGCTTGATGGCGAACACTGAAGCTTTCTTT.

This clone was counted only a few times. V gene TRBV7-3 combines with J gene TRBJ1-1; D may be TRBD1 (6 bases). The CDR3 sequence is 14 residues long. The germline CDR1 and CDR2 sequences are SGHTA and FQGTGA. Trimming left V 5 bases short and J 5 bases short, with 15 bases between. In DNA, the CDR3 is TGTGCCAGCAGCCGAAGCCGGGACACTACTGAAGCTTTCTTT. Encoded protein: CASSRSRDTTEAFF.

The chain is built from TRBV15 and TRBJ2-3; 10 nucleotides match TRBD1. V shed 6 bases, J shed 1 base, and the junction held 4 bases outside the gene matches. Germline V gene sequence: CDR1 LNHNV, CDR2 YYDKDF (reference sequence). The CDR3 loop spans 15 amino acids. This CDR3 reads CATSTGTGGTDTQYF. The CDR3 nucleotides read TGTGCCACCAGTACCGGGACAGGGGGCACAGATACGCAGTATTTT.

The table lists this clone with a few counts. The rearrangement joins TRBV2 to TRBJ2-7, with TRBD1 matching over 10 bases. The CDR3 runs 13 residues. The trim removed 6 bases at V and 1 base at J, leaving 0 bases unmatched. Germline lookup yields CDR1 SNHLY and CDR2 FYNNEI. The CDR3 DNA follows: TGTGCCAGCAGGGGACAGGGGTCCTACGAGCAGTACTTC. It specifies CASRGQGSYEQYF.

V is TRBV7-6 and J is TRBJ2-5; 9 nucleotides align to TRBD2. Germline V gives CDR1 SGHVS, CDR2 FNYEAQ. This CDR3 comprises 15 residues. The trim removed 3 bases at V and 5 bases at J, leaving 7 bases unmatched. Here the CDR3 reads CASSFNSGSGETQYF. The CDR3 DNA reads TGTGCCAGCAGCTTCAATAGCGGGAGTGGGGAGACCCAGTACTTC.

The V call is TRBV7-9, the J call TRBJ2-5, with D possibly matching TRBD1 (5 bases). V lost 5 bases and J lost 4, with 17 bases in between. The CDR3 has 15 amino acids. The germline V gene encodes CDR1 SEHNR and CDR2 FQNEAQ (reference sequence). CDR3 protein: CASSPHPGRGETQYF. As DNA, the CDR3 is TGTGCCAGCAGCCCACACCCCGGAAGGGGAGAGACCCAGTACTTC.

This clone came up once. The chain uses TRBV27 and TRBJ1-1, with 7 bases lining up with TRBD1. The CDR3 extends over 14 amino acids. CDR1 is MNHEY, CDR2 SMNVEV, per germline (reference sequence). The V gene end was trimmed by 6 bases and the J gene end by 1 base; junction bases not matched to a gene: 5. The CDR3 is CASSMYRGNTEAFF. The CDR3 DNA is TGTGCCAGCAGCATGTACAGGGGGAACACTGAAGCTTTCTTT.

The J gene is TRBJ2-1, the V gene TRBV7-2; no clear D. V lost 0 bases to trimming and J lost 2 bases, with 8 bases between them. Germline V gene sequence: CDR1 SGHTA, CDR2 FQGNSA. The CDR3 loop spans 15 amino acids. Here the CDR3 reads CASSLAERTYNEQFF. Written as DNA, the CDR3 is TGTGCCAGCAGCTTAGCGGAGAGAACCTACAATGAGCAGTTCTTC.

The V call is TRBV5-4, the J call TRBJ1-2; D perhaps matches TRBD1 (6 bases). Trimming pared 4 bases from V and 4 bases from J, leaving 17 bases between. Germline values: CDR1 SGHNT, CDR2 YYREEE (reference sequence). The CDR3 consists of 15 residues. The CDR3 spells CASSVPGQGSYGYTF. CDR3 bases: TGTGCCAGCAGCGTCCCGGGACAAGGTTCCTATGGCTACACCTTC.

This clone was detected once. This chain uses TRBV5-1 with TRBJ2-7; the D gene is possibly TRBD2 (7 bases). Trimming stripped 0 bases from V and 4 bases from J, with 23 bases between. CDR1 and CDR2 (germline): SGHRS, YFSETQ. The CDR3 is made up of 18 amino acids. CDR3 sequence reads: CASSLGMRVGGGEYEQYF. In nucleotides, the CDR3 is TGCGCCAGCAGCTTGGGAATGCGTGTTGGAGGGGGGGAGTACGAGCAGTACTTC. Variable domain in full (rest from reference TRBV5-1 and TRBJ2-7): KAGVTQTPRYLIKTRGQQVTLSCSPISGHRSVSWYQQTPGQGLQFLFEYFSETQRNKGNFPGRFSGRQFSNSRSEMNVSTLELGDSALYLCASSLGMRVGGGEYEQYFGPGTRLTVT.

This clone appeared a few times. CDR3 loop: CASRVVGSYGYTF. The CDR3 DNA reads TGTGCCAGTAGAGTGGTGGGGAGCTATGGCTACACCTTC. The chain is built from TRBV19 and TRBJ1-2; D call uncertain. There are 13 residues in the CDR3. The germline CDR1 and CDR2 sequences are LNHDA and SQIVND (reference sequence). The V end lost 6 bases, the J end lost 4 bases, and 12 bases lay between the germline ends.

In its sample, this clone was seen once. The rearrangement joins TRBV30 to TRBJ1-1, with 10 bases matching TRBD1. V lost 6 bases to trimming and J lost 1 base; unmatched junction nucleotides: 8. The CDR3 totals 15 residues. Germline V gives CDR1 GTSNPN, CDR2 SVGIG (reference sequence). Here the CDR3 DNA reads TGTGCCTGTCGGGGACAGGGGTTTGGGAACACTGAAGCTTTCTTT. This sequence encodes CACRGQGFGNTEAFF.

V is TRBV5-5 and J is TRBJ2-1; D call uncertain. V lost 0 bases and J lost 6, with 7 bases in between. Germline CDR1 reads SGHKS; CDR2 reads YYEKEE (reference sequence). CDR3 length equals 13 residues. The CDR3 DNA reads TGTGCCAGCAGCTTGGCCGCACTCAATGAGCAGTTCTTC. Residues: CASSLAALNEQFF.

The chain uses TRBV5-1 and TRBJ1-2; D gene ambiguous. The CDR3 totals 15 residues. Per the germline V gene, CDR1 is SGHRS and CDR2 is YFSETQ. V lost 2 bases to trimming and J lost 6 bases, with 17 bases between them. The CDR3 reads CASSFRPAGVDGYTF. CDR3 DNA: TGCGCCAGCAGCTTCCGACCGGCCGGGGTTGATGGCTACACCTTC.

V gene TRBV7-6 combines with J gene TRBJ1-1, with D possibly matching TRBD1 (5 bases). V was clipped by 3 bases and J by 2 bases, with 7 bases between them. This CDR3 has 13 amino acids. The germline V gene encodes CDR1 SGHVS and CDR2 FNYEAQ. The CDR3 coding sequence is TGTGCCAGCAGCTTCAGGGTAAACACTGAAGCTTTCTTT. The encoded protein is CASSFRVNTEAFF.